The 20 T cell receptor beta chains presented below share a single source sample, sequenced in a study of vaccination and CD4 T cells after COVID-19. Their antigens remain unidentified. Treatment here: roughly ten-day PBMC culture with coronavirus spike peptide pools or control peptides (ViraFEST assay). The study sequenced cultured CD4+ T cell DNA using the Oncomine TCR Beta short-read assay. TCRdb re-called the PCR reads through MiXCR, storing one row per CDR3 protein. Among around 13,000 distinct CDR3 sequences listed, roughly 41% were seen once. The source was CD4+ T cells from blood, cultured in vitro, collected before SARS-CoV-2 vaccination. Source of these receptors: a human donor who had recovered from COVID-19.

The rearrangement links TRBV7-3 to TRBJ2-3, with TRBD2 matching 10 bases. Looked up from germline, CDR1 is SGHTA and CDR2 is FQGTGA. The J segment lost 5 bases and the V segment lost 1 base, leaving 3 bases of the junction unmatched. This CDR3 has 15 amino acids. CDR3 protein: CASSLMLAGEDTQYF. The DNA for the CDR3 is TGTGCCAGCAGCTTAATGCTAGCGGGGGAAGATACGCAGTATTTT. The variable domain in full, with the rest retrieved from reference TRBV7-3 and TRBJ2-3, is GAGVSQTPSNKVTEKGKYVELRCDPISGHTALYWYRQSLGQGPEFLIYFQGTGAADDSGLPNDRFFAVRPEGSVSTLKIQRTERGDSAVYLCASSLMLAGEDTQYFGPGTRLTVL.

The chain couples TRBV27 to TRBJ2-7; the D gene could be TRBD1 or TRBD2 (5 bases each). The CDR3 sequence is 16 residues long. V was clipped by 5 bases and J by 0 bases, with 17 bases between them. Germline-derived CDR1 and CDR2 are MNHEY and SMNVEV (reference sequence). CDR3 amino acids: CASSMAASGTSYEQYF. The CDR3 region has the DNA TGTGCCAGCAGTATGGCCGCTAGTGGGACCTCCTACGAGCAGTACTTC.

The sample holds a few counts of this clonotype. The chain couples TRBV20-1 to TRBJ1-1; TRBD1 agrees at 9 bases. The CDR3 sequence is 16 residues long. With 6 bases clipped from V and 4 bases from J, the junction kept 15 bases outside the gene matches. CDR1 is DFQATT and CDR2 is SNEGSKA in the germline V gene (reference sequence). This chain's CDR3 is CSALTPGQGLSTEAFF. CDR3 DNA sequence: TGCAGTGCCCTAACACCGGGACAGGGACTGAGCACTGAAGCTTTCTTT.

The chain is built from TRBV20-1 and TRBJ2-3; possible D gene TRBD2, 6 bases. Germline V gives CDR1 DFQATT, CDR2 SNEGSKA (reference sequence). V lost 6 bases and J lost 1, with 14 bases in between. The CDR3 has 14 residues. DNA of the CDR3: TGCAGTGCCAAGACTAGAGGAGGCACAGATACGCAGTATTTT. It translates to CSAKTRGGTDTQYF.

This clonotype was observed a handful of times. The chain employs TRBV19 and TRBJ1-5; TRBD1 matches 8 bases. In germline, CDR1 is LNHDA, CDR2 SQIVND (reference sequence). V trimming: 6 bases; J trimming: 0 bases; junction bases outside the gene matches: 4. This CDR3 has 15 residues. The CDR3, as DNA: TGTGCCAGTAGCCCACAGGGGGGTAGCAATCAGCCCCAGCATTTT. It yields the protein CASSPQGGSNQPQHF.

The sample holds a few counts of this clonotype. The chain joins TRBV29-1 to TRBJ2-7; a possible D gene is TRBD1 (6 bases). Trimming took off 6 bases at V and 3 bases at J, with 15 bases between the two ends. CDR1 and CDR2 from the germline V gene are SQVTM and ANQGSEA. This CDR3 is 13 amino acids long. CDR3 bases: TGCAGCGTAGGGGGTAAAGGAGACTACGAGCAGTACTTC. The encoded protein is CSVGGKGDYEQYF.

This clonotype was observed a handful of times. The gene calls are TRBV7-6 and TRBJ2-5; perhaps TRBD1 as D (6 bases). Germline CDR1 reads SGHVS; CDR2 reads FNYEAQ. Trimming cost V 1 base and J 4 bases, with 13 bases left between them. The CDR3 has 15 residues. The CDR3 protein is CASSLGQGIVETQYF. CDR3 sequence (DNA): TGTGCCAGCAGCTTAGGGCAGGGGATCGTAGAGACCCAGTACTTC.

This clonotype was detected only a few times. The chain uses TRBV20-1 and TRBJ2-3; TRBD2 agrees at 8 bases. The CDR3 has 14 residues. Per germline, CDR1 DFQATT and CDR2 SNEGSKA (reference sequence). V dropped 3 bases and J dropped 3; count of bases not matched to a gene: 5. The CDR3 spells CSASGTSVTDTQYF. The CDR3, as DNA: TGCAGTGCTAGCGGGACTAGTGTGACAGATACGCAGTATTTT.

This clonotype was found a few times. This chain uses TRBV20-1 with TRBJ2-5, with 10 bases that match TRBD2. Germline CDR1 DFQATT, CDR2 SNEGSKA (reference sequence). The CDR3 is 19 residues long. V dropped 5 bases and J dropped 0; count of bases not matched to a gene: 18. In DNA form, the CDR3 reads TGCAGTGCTGCGTTCCAGGGACCTGAAGCGGGGGGGTACCAAGAGACCCAGTACTTC. Protein: CSAAFQGPEAGGYQETQYF.

The chain is built from TRBV19 and TRBJ2-6, with D uncertain. Germline values: CDR1 LNHDA, CDR2 SQIVND (reference sequence). This CDR3 has 16 residues. The V and J ends lost 4 bases and 0 bases respectively, with 10 bases between them. For the CDR3, the DNA is TGTGCCAGTAGTAGGGAAGGGTTCTCTGGGGCCAACGTCCTGACTTTC. This translates into CASSREGFSGANVLTF.

CDR3 sequence: CASSPDGVQETQYF. CDR3 sequence (DNA): TGCGCCAGCAGCCCCGATGGGGTTCAAGAGACCCAGTACTTC. The V gene is TRBV5-1, the J gene TRBJ2-5; no clear D gene. Germline CDR1 SGHRS, CDR2 YFSETQ. CDR3 length equals 14 residues. Trimming pared 4 bases from V and 2 bases from J, leaving 12 bases between. The full variable domain, completed using reference TRBV5-1 and TRBJ2-5, is KAGVTQTPRYLIKTRGQQVTLSCSPISGHRSVSWYQQTPGQGLQFLFEYFSETQRNKGNFPGRFSGRQFSNSRSEMNVSTLELGDSALYLCASSPDGVQETQYFGPGTRLLVL.

This clonotype appeared a single time. The chain employs TRBV6-2 or TRBV6-3 and TRBJ1-2, with D possibly matching TRBD1 (5 bases). V dropped 6 bases and J dropped 4 bases, with 12 bases sitting between them. CDR1 MNHEY and CDR2 SVGEGT come from the germline V gene. The CDR3 is 13 residues long. CDR3 residues: CASRLGTAYGYTF. CDR3 DNA: TGTGCCAGCAGACTCGGGACGGCCTATGGCTACACCTTC.

The V call is TRBV7-3, the J call TRBJ1-2, with 9 nucleotides matching TRBD1. Unmatched junction bases numbered 5, after V lost 4 bases and J lost 8 bases. The CDR3 contains 13 residues. Germline V gene lookup returns CDR1 SGHTA and CDR2 FQGTGA. Written as DNA, the CDR3 is TGTGCCAGCAGCTCGCGGACAGGGGTCGGCTACACCTTC. Translation gives CASSSRTGVGYTF.

V and J are TRBV24-1 and TRBJ1-6, with 10 bases that match TRBD1. Germline-derived CDR1 and CDR2 are KGHDR and SFDVKD. This CDR3 has 18 amino acids. Losses at the gene ends were 9 bases for V and 1 base for J; bases not matched to a gene: 11. In DNA, the CDR3 is TGTGCCACCCGAAAGCGAAGGACAGGGGGGTCCTATAATTCACCCCTCCACTTT. Amino acids: CATRKRRTGGSYNSPLHF.

The chain carries TRBV5-1 and TRBJ2-7; no definite D call. Germline V CDR1 and CDR2: SGHRS, YFSETQ. CDR3 length: 12 amino acids. Trimming took off 1 base at V and 6 bases at J, with 8 bases between the two ends. The CDR3 region is CASSLTVTEQYF. Written as DNA, the CDR3 is TGCGCCAGCAGCTTGACGGTGACCGAGCAGTACTTC.

The DNA for the CDR3 is TGTGCCAGCAGCCTAAGGGGACAGGGGGCGATCTATGGCTACACCTTC. Protein: CASSLRGQGAIYGYTF. The chain couples TRBV6-1 to TRBJ1-2; 12 positions match TRBD1. The CDR3 has 16 amino acids. The germline CDR1 and CDR2 sequences are MNHNS and SASEGT. V lost 6 bases, J lost 4 bases, and 9 bases stayed unmatched.

V gene TRBV24-1 combines with J gene TRBJ2-3; 8 bases fit TRBD1. Per germline, CDR1 KGHDR and CDR2 SFDVKD. The J segment lost 2 bases and the V segment lost 7 bases, leaving 7 bases of the junction unmatched. This CDR3 has 15 amino acids. In DNA, the CDR3 is TGTGCCACCAGCACCGGGACAGGAGCCACAGATACGCAGTATTTT. Translation gives CATSTGTGATDTQYF.

In its sample, this clonotype was seen once. The chain couples TRBV21-1 to TRBJ2-5; TRBD1 is the table's D call and was not checked against the DNA. TRBV21-1 represents a pseudogene. The CDR3 has 13 residues. For the CDR3, the DNA is TGTGCCAGCAGCAAAACCCCGGGAGAGACCCAGTACTTC. It yields the protein CASSKTPGETQYF.

This clonotype was seen more than once but under ten times. The chain links TRBV7-2 to TRBJ1-5, with D possibly matching TRBD1 (6 bases). CDR3 size: 15 residues. Trimming shortened V by 2 bases and J by 4 bases, and 12 bases separated the two germline ends. Germline-derived CDR1 and CDR2 are SGHTA and FQGNSA. The CDR3 DNA reads as TGTGCCAGCAGCTTATCGGGGGGGCAGAATCAGCCCCAGCATTTT. This sequence encodes CASSLSGGQNQPQHF. The entire variable domain, with the rest obtained from reference TRBV7-2 and TRBJ1-5, is as follows: GAGVSQSPSNKVTEKGKDVELRCDPISGHTALYWYRQSLGQGLEFLIYFQGNSAPDKSGLPSDRFSAERTGGSVSTLTIQRTQQEDSAVYLCASSLSGGQNQPQHFGDGTRLSIL.

The chain couples TRBV2 to TRBJ1-1, with 8 bases lining up with TRBD1. The trim removed 6 bases at V and 7 bases at J, leaving 4 bases unmatched. CDR3 size: 12 residues. Germline V lookup: CDR1 SNHLY, CDR2 FYNNEI. The CDR3, as DNA: TGTGCCAGCAGGGTAGGACAGGGTGAAGCTTTCTTT. Amino acid sequence: CASRVGQGEAFF.